These 10 T cell receptor beta chains originate from one sample sequenced in a study of metastatic and nonmetastatic thyroid tumors. There were no patients who had received any treatment before thyroid surgery. TCRdb used MiXCR to call clones anew from the PCR reads. The data show about 30,000 clones, more than 3.5% seen once. The specimen was blood. The receptors shown here come from a female donor with papillary thyroid cancer or a benign thyroid nodule (not recorded which). Some clones in this sample may be carry-over from other donors' samples.

Judged by abundance, this clone is large (0.1 to 1%). V is TRBV15 and J is TRBJ2-7, with a weak D call TRBD2 (6 bases). The germline V and J ends were trimmed by 5 bases and 2 bases, with 13 bases remaining between them. Germline lookup yields CDR1 LNHNV and CDR2 YYDKDF (reference sequence). The CDR3 sequence is 14 residues long. The CDR3 DNA is TGTGCCACCAGCGAAGGGACTCAAGCCTACGAGCAGTACTTC. This sequence encodes CATSEGTQAYEQYF.

The chain has TRBV28 and TRBJ1-4; D gene uncertain. The CDR3 consists of 16 residues. Germline-derived CDR1 and CDR2 are MDHEN and SYDVKM. V lost 1 base and J lost 5, with 14 bases in between. The CDR3 bases are TGTGCCAGCAGTTTATTGTCCACCCATCGAAATGAAAAACTGTTTTTT. Translating it yields CASSLLSTHRNEKLFF.

This clone was seen more than once but under ten times. The chain recombines TRBV7-9 with TRBJ1-4; a weak D match, TRBD1 (5 bases). With 5 bases removed from V and 5 bases from J, the gap between germline ends came to 15 bases. This CDR3 region has 15 residues. The germline V gene has CDR1 SEHNR and CDR2 FQNEAQ (reference sequence). The CDR3 spells CASSRTIGGNEKLFF. CDR3 DNA sequence: TGTGCCAGCAGCCGAACCATTGGGGGGAATGAAAAACTGTTTTTT.

This clone occurred many times. The genes are TRBV7-3 and TRBJ2-1; D assignment may be TRBD1 or TRBD2 (5 bases each). Germline lookup yields CDR1 SGHTA and CDR2 FQGTGA. Trimming removed 3 bases at V and 5 bases at J, with 8 bases between. This CDR3 comprises 13 residues. This CDR3 is CASSFGANNEQFF. The CDR3 nucleotides are TGTGCCAGCAGCTTCGGGGCTAACAATGAGCAGTTCTTC.

This chain joins TRBV6-1 and TRBJ1-2, with D possibly being TRBD1 (5 bases). Germline CDR1 MNHNS, CDR2 SASEGT. V lost 0 bases and J 4 bases, leaving 15 bases between the germline ends. The length of the CDR3 is 16 residues. In DNA form, the CDR3 reads TGTGCCAGCAGTGAAGCGGATGGGGGTGCGGTCTATGGCTACACCTTC. Protein: CASSEADGGAVYGYTF.

There are a few counts of this clone. The chain couples TRBV25-1 to TRBJ1-2; D possibly corresponds to TRBD1 (6 bases). Trimming took 3 bases from V and 10 from J, leaving 21 bases between them. The CDR3 spans 15 residues. Germline lookup yields CDR1 MGHDK and CDR2 SYGVNS. The DNA of the CDR3 is TGTGCCAGCAGTGATCAGCAGGGGTCAGCTGGTGTCTACACCTTC. Translating gives CASSDQQGSAGVYTF.

The chain combines TRBV20-1 with TRBJ2-3; TRBD2 aligns across 8 bases. This CDR3 comprises 15 residues. CDR1 and CDR2 from the germline V gene are DFQATT and SNEGSKA (reference sequence). CDR3 loop: CRATSPSGRSDTQYF. The CDR3 bases are TGCAGGGCCACGTCCCCTAGCGGGCGTTCAGATACGCAGTATTTT.

This clone occurred many times. This rearrangement joins TRBV6-2 or TRBV6-3 to TRBJ1-5; the D is unclear. The V and J ends lost 0 bases and 6 bases respectively, with 9 bases between them. CDR1 is MNHEY, CDR2 SVGEGT, per germline. The CDR3 extends over 14 amino acids. As DNA, the CDR3 is TGTGCCAGCAGTTACTCCCAGGAGAGTCAGCCCCAGCATTTT. Amino acid sequence: CASSYSQESQPQHF.

Worth noting for this clone: The germline gene is not matched at one end of the junction; a read error may be the cause. This CDR3 is also generated by other DNA sequences in the sample. V is TRBV6-2 or TRBV6-3 and J is TRBJ2-3; 16 bases match TRBD2. The germline V gene has CDR1 MNHEY and CDR2 SVGEGT. This CDR3 has 16 residues. The CDR3 region has the DNA TGTGCCAGCAGTTCTGGGACTAGCGGGGGGGCAGATACTCAGTATTTT. This translates into CASSSGTSGGADTQYF.

This clone was picked up a small number of times. This rearrangement joins TRBV19 to TRBJ2-2; no firm D call. V was pared by 1 base and J by 1 base, with 7 bases between. CDR3 length: 15 amino acids. Germline CDR1 and CDR2: LNHDA and SQIVND (reference sequence). CDR3 loop: CASSIGKGNTGELFF. The CDR3 DNA follows: TGTGCCAGTAGTATAGGAAAGGGGAACACCGGGGAGCTGTTTTTT. Based on the CDR3 plus reference TRBV19 and TRBJ2-2, the full variable domain is DGGITQSPKYLFRKEGQNVTLSCEQNLNHDAMYWYRQDPGQGLRLIYYSQIVNDFQKGDIAEGYSVSREKKESFPLTVTSAQKNPTAFYLCASSIGKGNTGELFFGEGSRLTVL.